One and the same sample provided the 13 T cell receptor beta chains below, sequenced in a study of vaccination effects on CD4 cells after COVID-19. ViraFEST assay sequencing came after antigen-specific CD4+ T cells were expanded with viral peptide pools. Culturing for around ten days preceded CD4+ T cell isolation. Each vaccine recipient was nucleocapsid antibody negative and had no prior SARS-CoV-2 infection. Generated by immunoSEQ multiplex PCR, the TCRdb table keeps only in-frame clones and is missing some. This repertoire shows some 22,000 clones, approximately 73% found once; its top ten account for about 5.3%. Their cognate antigens are unknown. Specimen: CD4+ T cells from PBMCs cultured with SARS-CoV-2 spike peptides, collected before COVID-19 vaccination. These receptors all come from a human donor who received a COVID-19 vaccine.

The chain uses TRBV29-1 and TRBJ1-1; 8 bases are shared with TRBD1. Germline values: CDR1 SQVTM, CDR2 ANQGSEA. The CDR3 loop spans 13 amino acids. The J segment lost 3 bases and the V segment lost 6 bases, leaving 6 bases of the junction unmatched. The CDR3 region is CSVHGQGDTEAFF. The CDR3, as DNA: TGCAGCGTCCATGGACAGGGCGACACTGAAGCTTTCTTT.

The V gene is TRBV11-2, the J gene TRBJ1-5; TRBD1 matches at 10 bases. Losses at the gene ends were 3 bases for V and 7 bases for J; bases not matched to a gene: 0. CDR3 length equals 13 residues. CDR1 SGHAT and CDR2 FQNNGV come from the germline V gene. CDR3 sequence reads: CASSLDRGQPQHF. The CDR3 region has the DNA TGTGCCAGCAGCTTGGACAGGGGGCAGCCCCAGCATTTT.

V and J are TRBV7-7 and TRBJ2-3; D is perhaps TRBD1 or TRBD2 (5 bases each). The length of the CDR3 is 17 residues. V dropped 5 bases and J dropped 4 bases, with 22 bases sitting between them. CDR1 is SSHAT, CDR2 FNYEAQ, per germline (reference sequence). The CDR3: CASSPTYRGTRPDTQYF. For the CDR3, the DNA is TGTGCCAGCAGCCCTACCTACCGAGGGACCCGGCCAGATACGCAGTATTTT.

The rearrangement links TRBV13 to TRBJ2-2; D gene ambiguous. Trimming stripped 4 bases from V and 3 bases from J, with 9 bases between. The CDR3 is 14 residues long. Germline lookup yields CDR1 PRHDT and CDR2 FYEKMQ (reference sequence). The CDR3 is CASSSGLYTGELFF. The CDR3 bases are TGTGCCAGCAGCTCGGGCCTTTACACCGGGGAGCTGTTTTTT.

The gene calls are TRBV30 and TRBJ2-7; D is ambiguous. This CDR3 region has 11 residues. The germline gives CDR1 GTSNPN, CDR2 SVGIG (reference sequence). Trimming took off 3 bases at V and 2 bases at J, with 5 bases between the two ends. The CDR3 sequence: CAWSLTYEQYF. CDR3 DNA sequence: TGTGCCTGGAGCCTAACCTACGAGCAGTACTTC. Full variable domain (remainder filled in from reference TRBV30 and TRBJ2-7): SQTIHQWPATLVQPVGSPLSLECTVEGTSNPNLYWYRQAAGRGLQLLFYSVGIGQISSEVPQNLSASRPQDRQFILSSKKLLLSDSGFYLCAWSLTYEQYFGPGTRLTVT.

The chain uses TRBV11-2 and TRBJ2-3; D uncertain. Trimming took 7 bases from V and 2 from J, leaving 7 bases between them. The CDR3 covers 12 residues. Germline values: CDR1 SGHAT, CDR2 FQNNGV. CDR3 sequence: CASIPYTDTQYF. The CDR3 DNA reads as TGTGCCAGCATCCCTTACACAGATACGCAGTATTTT.

This clone was seen only a few times. The CDR3 loop reads CASSVKLAGAYNEQFF. CDR3 coding DNA: TGTGCCAGCAGCGTGAAACTAGCGGGGGCCTACAATGAGCAGTTCTTC. The gene calls are TRBV9 and TRBJ2-1, with TRBD2 matching 11 bases. The germline V gene encodes CDR1 SGDLS and CDR2 YYNGEE. The CDR3 is 16 residues long. V lost 2 bases, J lost 2 bases, and 3 bases stayed unmatched.

CDR3 in amino acids: CASSYDYYNEQFF. CDR3 nucleotide sequence: TGTGCCAGCAGTTACGACTACTACAATGAGCAGTTCTTC. The chain uses TRBV6-5 and TRBJ2-1; possibly TRBD2 for D (5 bases). Trimming pared 2 bases from V and 3 bases from J, leaving 5 bases between. CDR1 is MNHEY and CDR2 is SVGAGI in the germline V gene. The CDR3 consists of 13 residues.

This clone was picked up one time. The chain is built from TRBV10-3 and TRBJ2-1; D ambiguous. This CDR3 is 14 amino acids long. Trimming left V 3 bases short and J 5 bases short, with 11 bases between. Germline V gene data show CDR1 as ENHRY and CDR2 as SYGVKD. The CDR3 DNA sequence: TGTGCCATCAGTGATGAGCGTACTGACAATGAGCAGTTCTTC. Its translation is CAISDERTDNEQFF.

V is TRBV5-4 and J is TRBJ1-6; D not certain. Germline V gene lookup returns CDR1 SGHNT and CDR2 YYREEE (reference sequence). This CDR3 has 12 residues. V lost 7 bases and J 10 bases, leaving 12 bases between the germline ends. The CDR3 region has the DNA TGTGCCAGCCGCGTAGACTTCTCACCCCTCCACTTT. Its protein product is CASRVDFSPLHF.

The chain has TRBV10-2 and TRBJ2-7, with a tentative D call TRBD2 (5 bases). This CDR3 region has 15 residues. Per the germline V gene, CDR1 is WSHSY and CDR2 is SAAADI. Between the trimmed V and J ends, which lost 6 bases and 4 bases, there was a span of 19 bases. CDR3 nucleotide sequence: TGCGCCAGCAGCCACCCCTTTGAGGGCTCGTACGAGCAGTACTTC. Translation gives CASSHPFEGSYEQYF.

The V and J genes are TRBV2 and TRBJ1-6; D is perhaps TRBD1 (5 bases). CDR1 is SNHLY, CDR2 FYNNEI, per germline. Trimming removed 2 bases at V and 10 bases at J, with 15 bases between. CDR3 length: 15 residues. CDR3 bases: TGTGCCAGCAGTGAACTAGTCCCAGGGTTGTCACCCCTCCACTTT. Amino acid sequence: CASSELVPGLSPLHF.

This rearrangement joins TRBV9 to TRBJ2-7; the match to TRBD2 covers 9 bases. Per the germline V gene, CDR1 is SGDLS and CDR2 is YYNGEE. V lost 4 bases and J lost 0; bases outside the gene matches: 5. CDR3 length: 15 amino acids. CDR3 bases: TGTGCCAGCAGCTCTTCTAGCGGGACCTCCTACGAGCAGTACTTC. It specifies CASSSSSGTSYEQYF.